The T cell receptor beta chain under discussion was sequenced for a study of CD8+ T cells in alopecia areata. The table lists this clone with a few counts. Its antigen is as yet unknown. Findings and caveats of the study: Affected scalp, especially in alopecia totalis/universalis, had a higher clonality than normal scalp did. Among patients, TCR sharing was less clear than in mice, a difference possibly due in part to HLA diversity in the patient population. Resident alphabeta T cells of normal skin are also sequenced in scalp samples.

This CDR3 has 15 amino acids. The V gene's germline CDR1 is SQVTM and CDR2 ANQGSEA. J gave up 8 bases and V 7 bases, and 18 bases lay outside the gene matches. Cell sorting on a FACSAria was used to separate CD4+ and CD8+ T cells from the PBMCs. Sequencing relied on a cDNA template that was reverse transcribed from extracted RNA. Clones were sequenced by immunoSEQ multiplex PCR, and TCRdb holds only the in-frame ones, with some missing. The table includes about 200,000 clones, around 50% detected once. The rearrangement uses TRBV29-1 and TRBJ1-2; 8 nucleotides match TRBD1. The sequence derives from a human donor in good health. Sequences were obtained from CD8+ T cells sorted from blood. The CDR3 DNA sequence: TGCAGCGCCTTCGAAAGGGACAGGCGGATGGGGGGCTACACCTTC. It encodes CSAFERDRRMGGYTF.